Shown below are 23 T cell receptor beta chains from a single sample sequenced in a study of T-cell memory formation after mild COVID-19. MiXCR was run by TCRdb on the 5' RACE reads, yielding one entry per CDR3 protein. The sample includes about 240,000 distinct CDR3 sequences, 7.5% to 10% seen only once; the top ten take around 21%. Sequenced input: PBMCs or a T cell subset sorted from them (not recorded which). The receptors derive from a man younger than 30 who had mild COVID-19 (a few samples of this study predate the infection). Cell type and time point are not known.

CDR3 amino acids: CASSFTSGITDTQYF. The DNA for the CDR3 is TGTGCCAGCAGCTTTACTAGCGGTATTACAGATACGCAGTATTTT. J is TRBJ2-3 and V is TRBV7-9; 8 bases match TRBD2. CDR1 is SEHNR and CDR2 is FQNEAQ in the germline V gene (reference sequence). The CDR3 has 15 amino acids. The trim removed 3 bases at V and 3 bases at J, leaving 5 bases unmatched.

The rearrangement joins TRBV5-1 to TRBJ1-2; tentatively, D is TRBD1 (6 bases). Trimming pared 0 bases from V and 5 bases from J, leaving 14 bases between. Germline CDR1 reads SGHRS; CDR2 reads YFSETQ. CDR3 size: 15 residues. The DNA for the CDR3 is TGCGCCAGCAGCTTGGCCGGGGGGCTGCCGTATGGCTACACCTTC. Its protein is CASSLAGGLPYGYTF.

This clonotype was counted between two and nine times. The V call is TRBV30, the J call TRBJ2-1; D may be TRBD1 (5 bases). CDR3 length equals 12 residues. The germline V and J ends were trimmed by 3 bases and 8 bases, with 11 bases remaining between them. In germline, CDR1 is GTSNPN, CDR2 SVGIG (reference sequence). The CDR3 region has the DNA TGTGCCTGGAGGCGCAGGGCCCATGAGCAGTTCTTC. It is translated as CAWRRRAHEQFF.

V gene TRBV20-1 combines with J gene TRBJ2-7; 12 nucleotides line up with TRBD2. V lost 5 bases to trimming and J lost 3 bases; unmatched junction nucleotides: 2. The germline gives CDR1 DFQATT, CDR2 SNEGSKA (reference sequence). The CDR3 is made up of 13 amino acids. The DNA of the CDR3 is TGCAGTGCTGGACTAGCGGGGAACTACGAGCAGTACGTC. This codes for CSAGLAGNYEQYV.

The table lists this clonotype with a few counts. CDR3 coding DNA: TGTGCCAGCAGCCTCGGGACTAGCGGGAATGAGCAGTTCTTC. Its protein is CASSLGTSGNEQFF. This chain joins TRBV27 and TRBJ2-1, with TRBD2 identical over 12 bases. There are 14 residues in the CDR3. Germline V gene sequence: CDR1 MNHEY, CDR2 SMNVEV (reference sequence). V lost 6 bases and J lost 7; bases outside the gene matches: 4.

DNA of the CDR3: TGTGCCATCAGCCCCGACAGGAATAATTCACCCCTCCACTTT. Protein sequence: CAISPDRNNSPLHF. V and J are TRBV10-3 and TRBJ1-6; TRBD1 is a possible D gene (6 bases). Germline assignment: CDR1 ENHRY and CDR2 SYGVKD. CDR3 length equals 14 residues. V was clipped by 6 bases and J by 5 bases, with 11 bases between them.

This clonotype came up a few times. J is TRBJ2-7 and V is TRBV6-2 or TRBV6-3; TRBD1 aligns across 10 bases. Germline V gene sequence: CDR1 MNHEY, CDR2 SVGEGT. This CDR3 has 16 amino acids. Trimming took 0 bases from V and 3 from J; bases not matched to a gene: 5. In nucleotides, the CDR3 is TGTGCCAGCAGTTACTCGGAGACAGGGGGCCTCTACGAGCAGTACGTC. Its protein is CASSYSETGGLYEQYV.

This clonotype was picked up many times. The chain has TRBV24-1 and TRBJ1-1; D possibly corresponds to TRBD1 (5 bases). The CDR3 runs to 12 residues. Germline V CDR1 and CDR2: KGHDR, SFDVKD. Trimming took 3 bases from V and 10 from J, leaving 11 bases between them. The CDR3 loop reads CATSDKWGSAFF. CDR3 nucleotide sequence: TGTGCCACCAGTGATAAATGGGGGTCAGCTTTCTTT.

This clonotype was counted many times. The J gene is TRBJ2-3, the V gene TRBV5-4, with D tentatively TRBD1 (5 bases). Trimming took off 4 bases at V and 4 bases at J, with 16 bases between the two ends. Per germline, CDR1 SGHNT and CDR2 YYREEE (reference sequence). The CDR3 is made up of 15 amino acids. The CDR3 DNA sequence: TGTGCCAGCAGCACCCCAGGGTGGCGGTCAGATACGCAGTATTTT. It translates to CASSTPGWRSDTQYF.

The chain is built from TRBV20-1 and TRBJ2-1, with 8 bases lining up with TRBD2. Trimming removed 1 base from V and 9 bases from J; junction bases left unmatched: 17. CDR1 is DFQATT, CDR2 SNEGSKA, per germline (reference sequence). The CDR3 runs to 17 residues. The CDR3 is CSARAVAGTPAMGEQFF. In DNA form, the CDR3 reads TGCAGTGCTAGAGCAGTAGCGGGGACGCCCGCAATGGGTGAGCAGTTCTTC.

The chain uses TRBV27 and TRBJ2-7, with D unresolved. Germline V lookup: CDR1 MNHEY, CDR2 SMNVEV (reference sequence). V lost 6 bases to trimming and J lost 6 bases, with 9 bases between them. This CDR3 is 11 amino acids long. The CDR3 DNA sequence: TGTGCCAGCAGGGGGTTGGGCGAGCAGTACGTC. This encodes CASRGLGEQYV.

The V call is TRBV14, the J call TRBJ2-2, with a weak D call TRBD1 (6 bases). CDR3 length: 16 residues. V lost 1 base and J lost 4, with 13 bases in between. Germline V gives CDR1 SGHDN, CDR2 FVKESK. CDR3 sequence (DNA): TGTGCCAGCAGCCAAGCCTGGGGGCTAGTCACCGGGGAGCTGTTTTTT. Its translation: CASSQAWGLVTGELFF.

The V and J genes are TRBV19 and TRBJ1-1, with no clear D. Per germline, CDR1 LNHDA and CDR2 SQIVND (reference sequence). The CDR3 sequence is 14 residues long. Trimming cost V 3 bases and J 6 bases, with 14 bases left between them. CDR3 amino acids: CASSMGGLWAEAFF. In DNA, the CDR3 is TGTGCCAGTAGTATGGGAGGCCTATGGGCTGAAGCTTTCTTT.

This clonotype was seen only a few times. The rearrangement uses TRBV7-2 and TRBJ2-3, with 7 nucleotides matching TRBD1. This CDR3 spans 15 amino acids. CDR1 SGHTA and CDR2 FQGNSA come from the germline V gene. With 8 bases clipped from V and 4 bases from J, the junction kept 12 bases outside the gene matches. The CDR3 loop reads CASQIGTGVSDTQYF. The DNA of the CDR3 is TGTGCCAGCCAGATTGGAACAGGGGTATCAGATACGCAGTATTTT. Based on the CDR3 plus reference TRBV7-2 and TRBJ2-3, the full variable domain is GAGVSQSPSNKVTEKGKDVELRCDPISGHTALYWYRQSLGQGLEFLIYFQGNSAPDKSGLPSDRFSAERTGGSVSTLTIQRTQQEDSAVYLCASQIGTGVSDTQYFGPGTRLTVL.

The chain links TRBV15 to TRBJ2-5; TRBD2 agrees at 7 bases. Germline CDR1 reads LNHNV; CDR2 reads YYDKDF (reference sequence). J was trimmed by 5 bases and V by 1 base; bases with no gene match: 10. The CDR3 covers 16 residues. The CDR3: CATSRGGGGSEETQYF. The CDR3 bases are TGTGCCACCAGCAGAGGTGGGGGGGGGAGTGAGGAGACCCAGTACTTC. The variable domain in full, with the rest retrieved from reference TRBV15 and TRBJ2-5, is DAMVIQNPRYQVTQFGKPVTLSCSQTLNHNVMYWYQQKSSQAPKLLFHYYDKDFNNEADTPDNFQSRRPNTSFCFLDIRSPGLGDTAMYLCATSRGGGGSEETQYFGPGTRLLVL.

This clonotype was counted between two and nine times. V is TRBV6-2 or TRBV6-3 and J is TRBJ1-2; no clear D. The V end lost 2 bases, the J end lost 4 bases, and 14 bases lay between the germline ends. CDR1 is MNHEY and CDR2 is SVGEGT in the germline V gene. There are 15 residues in the CDR3. Here the CDR3 reads CASSYEFLSSYGYTF. The CDR3 DNA sequence: TGTGCCAGCAGTTACGAGTTCCTGTCGAGCTATGGCTACACCTTC.

This clonotype appeared many times. The chain links TRBV7-2 to TRBJ2-5; no reliable D call. V lost 3 bases and J lost 4, with 9 bases in between. There are 13 residues in the CDR3. Germline CDR1 and CDR2: SGHTA and FQGNSA. The DNA of the CDR3 is TGTGCCAGCAGCTTCTCAGAACTAGAGACCCAGTACTTC. Its translation: CASSFSELETQYF.

This clonotype was detected ten times or more. The V call is TRBV20-1, the J call TRBJ2-1, with TRBD2 matching over 9 bases. There are 13 residues in the CDR3. V lost 6 bases and J lost 7; bases outside the gene matches: 7. CDR1 and CDR2 (germline): DFQATT, SNEGSKA (reference sequence). CDR3 DNA: TGCAGTGCCACCCCTAGCGGGGAAAATGAGCAGTTCTTC. This codes for CSATPSGENEQFF.

This clonotype showed up many times. The chain couples TRBV25-1 to TRBJ2-7, with D maybe TRBD2 (5 bases). The CDR3 totals 11 residues. V shed 4 bases and J shed 5 bases, with 6 bases lying between them. CDR1 is MGHDK and CDR2 is SYGVNS in the germline V gene. The CDR3 coding sequence is TGTGCCAGCAGTGCGGGGAACGAGCAGTACTTC. Its protein product is CASSAGNEQYF.

This clonotype showed up just a few times. The chain has TRBV11-2 and TRBJ1-3, with D uncertain. The V gene's germline CDR1 is SGHAT and CDR2 FQNNGV. This CDR3 has 14 amino acids. Trimming cost V 5 bases and J 1 base, with 9 bases left between them. Written as DNA, the CDR3 is TGTGCCAGCAGCATAGCCAGATCTGGAAACACCATATATTTT. This sequence encodes CASSIARSGNTIYF.

This clonotype was seen repeatedly, ten times or more. The rearrangement links TRBV12-3 or TRBV12-4 to TRBJ2-7; D remains ambiguous. The CDR3 runs 13 residues. V lost 5 bases to trimming and J lost 5 bases, with 13 bases between them. CDR3 amino acids: CASSRVLGNEQYV. The DNA for the CDR3 is TGTGCCAGCAGTCGTGTGCTGGGGAACGAGCAGTACGTC.

This clonotype has more than one count but fewer than ten. The rearrangement uses TRBV7-2 and TRBJ1-2; D uncertain. There are 14 residues in the CDR3. The ends were cut back, 0 bases at V and 0 bases at J, with 5 bases in the middle. CDR1 is SGHTA and CDR2 is FQGNSA in the germline V gene. The DNA of the CDR3 is TGTGCCAGCAGCTTAGCGGGCGCTAACTATGGCTACACCTTC. Amino acid sequence: CASSLAGANYGYTF.

The chain joins TRBV15 to TRBJ1-1, with 8 positions matching TRBD1. The CDR3 contains 13 residues. CDR1 LNHNV and CDR2 YYDKDF come from the germline V gene (reference sequence). V lost 4 bases and J lost 5; bases outside the gene matches: 3. The CDR3 DNA sequence: TGTGCCACCAGCATAACAGGGGGAACTGAAGCTTTCTTT. Amino acid sequence: CATSITGGTEAFF.